Below are 17 T cell receptor beta chains sequenced from a single sample in a study of OX40 agonist ivuxolimab in advanced cancers. Using immunoSEQ multiplex PCR, the repertoire was profiled, and TCRdb retains in-frame clones only, with some absent. The table lists approximately 42,000 clones, 88% of them singletons, with roughly 18% in the top ten. The material sequenced was CD4+ or CD8+ T cells sorted from blood, taken in a trial of the OX40 agonist ivuxolimab. These receptor sequences come from an adult with an advanced solid tumor such as melanoma, head and neck, liver or kidney cancer.

The chain has TRBV9 and TRBJ2-5, with D tentatively TRBD2 (6 bases). V was cut by 0 bases and J by 2 bases, with 8 bases left in between. The CDR3 extends over 14 amino acids. Germline-derived CDR1 and CDR2 are SGDLS and YYNGEE. CDR3 nucleotide sequence: TGTGCCAGCAGCGTAGGTGGGGGGCAAGAGACCCAGTACTTC. Translated, it gives CASSVGGGQETQYF.

The rearrangement uses TRBV7-9 and TRBJ2-3; 7 bases are a match to TRBD1. V gave up 6 bases and J gave up 0 bases; unmatched junction bases: 12. Germline CDR1 and CDR2: SEHNR and FQNEAQ (reference sequence). The CDR3 is 17 amino acids. The CDR3 nucleotides are TGTGCCAGCAGACCCCGTGACAGGGCAGTAAGCACAGATACGCAGTATTTT. Protein: CASRPRDRAVSTDTQYF.

The CDR3 nucleotides are TGTGCCAGCACTGGAAGGGGGGACGATATTAACACCGGGGAGCTGTTTTTT. Amino acids: CASTGRGDDINTGELFF. The V and J genes are TRBV9 and TRBJ2-2; perhaps D is TRBD1 or TRBD2 (6 bases each). CDR1 SGDLS and CDR2 YYNGEE come from the germline V gene. CDR3 length: 17 residues. The germline V and J ends were trimmed by 6 bases and 2 bases, with 20 bases remaining between them. Combining the CDR3 with reference TRBV9 and TRBJ2-2 gives the whole variable domain DSGVTQTPKHLITATGQRVTLRCSPRSGDLSVYWYQQSLDQGLQFLIQYYNGEERAKGNILERFSAQQFPDLHSELNLSSLELGDSALYFCASTGRGDDINTGELFFGEGSRLTVL.

The rearrangement joins TRBV5-4 to TRBJ2-7; 7 bases agree with TRBD2. Germline V gene lookup returns CDR1 SGHNT and CDR2 YYREEE (reference sequence). V was clipped by 4 bases and J by 1 base; unmatched bases: 8. CDR3 size: 15 residues. CDR3 sequence (DNA): TGTGCCAGCAGCACCGGCAGCGGGATTTCCTACGAGCAGTACGTC. Encoded protein: CASSTGSGISYEQYV.

This chain joins TRBV19 and TRBJ1-5; TRBD1 might be the D (5 bases). Germline V CDR1 and CDR2: LNHDA, SQIVND (reference sequence). The CDR3 has 14 amino acids. The V end lost 6 bases, the J end lost 7 bases, and 16 bases lay between the germline ends. CDR3 in amino acids: CASRPGGQPQPQHF. The DNA of the CDR3 is TGTGCCAGTAGGCCCGGGGGTCAGCCGCAGCCCCAGCATTTT.

The chain combines TRBV30 with TRBJ1-3; 7 nucleotides line up with TRBD1. Germline V CDR1 and CDR2: GTSNPN, SVGIG (reference sequence). Germline trimming cut 1 base from V and 0 bases from J; bases unmatched to any gene: 0. The CDR3 contains 14 residues. CDR3 protein: CAWSGDSSGNTIYF. The CDR3 coding sequence is TGTGCCTGGAGTGGGGACAGCTCTGGAAACACCATATATTTT.

The chain joins TRBV7-6 to TRBJ2-7; maybe TRBD1 (6 bases). Germline V CDR1 and CDR2: SGHVS, FNYEAQ. V was cut by 4 bases and J by 2 bases, with 9 bases left in between. The CDR3 contains 13 residues. The CDR3 DNA is TGTGCCAGCAGCTCCGGACAGACCTACGAGCAGTACTTC. The encoded protein is CASSSGQTYEQYF.

This sequence joins TRBV4-1 and TRBJ1-5; D unresolved. CDR1 is MGHRA, CDR2 YSYEKL, per germline. The CDR3 is 15 amino acids. Trimming shortened V by 1 base and J by 1 base, and 8 bases separated the two germline ends. CDR3 residues: CASSQGRQSNQPQHF. The CDR3 DNA is TGCGCCAGCAGCCAAGGCCGGCAGAGCAATCAGCCCCAGCATTTT.

The chain links TRBV4-1 to TRBJ2-7; D may be TRBD1 (6 bases). Trimming stripped 3 bases from V and 3 bases from J, with 12 bases between. This CDR3 has 14 amino acids. Germline V gene data show CDR1 as MGHRA and CDR2 as YSYEKL. The CDR3 nucleotides are TGCGCCAGCAGCCAGACCACAGGGATCTACGAGCAGTACGTC. This gives the protein CASSQTTGIYEQYV.

This clone is a singleton in its sample. The chain carries TRBV7-6 and TRBJ1-2; 8 nucleotides align to TRBD1. CDR3 length: 15 amino acids. V was pared by 5 bases and J by 8 bases, with 13 bases of the junction left unmatched. Germline V gene lookup returns CDR1 SGHVS and CDR2 FNYEAQ. The CDR3 DNA is TGTGCCAGCAGCAGAGGGGTTGGACAGGGAGGCGGCTACACCTTC. Protein sequence: CASSRGVGQGGGYTF.

V is TRBV7-2 and J is TRBJ2-3; 7 bases align to TRBD2. CDR1 is SGHTA, CDR2 FQGNSA, per germline. The CDR3 runs to 16 residues. The junction had 8 bases not matched to a gene; V was cut back by 5 bases and J by 0 bases. The CDR3 loop is CASSTRGETSTDTQYF. Written as DNA, the CDR3 is TGTGCCAGCAGCACCCGGGGGGAAACTAGCACAGATACGCAGTATTTT.

The rearrangement joins TRBV18 to TRBJ1-2; D remains unclear. The V gene lost 2 bases and the J gene lost 2 bases, with 12 bases spanning the gap. Per the germline V gene, CDR1 is KGHSH and CDR2 is LQKENI. This CDR3 has 15 residues. This CDR3 is CASSPGGKQNYGYTF. In DNA form, the CDR3 reads TGTGCCAGCTCACCAGGTGGAAAACAGAACTATGGCTACACCTTC.

This chain joins TRBV9 and TRBJ2-7; a weak D match, TRBD1 (6 bases). V was pared by 0 bases and J by 5 bases, with 12 bases between. The CDR3 runs 14 residues. Germline values: CDR1 SGDLS, CDR2 YYNGEE. The DNA for the CDR3 is TGTGCCAGCAGCGTAGAGGCAGGGGCCGACGAGCAGTACTTC. Encoded protein: CASSVEAGADEQYF.

As to this clone: Different DNA sequences within this sample yield the same CDR3. This chain connects TRBV7-3 to TRBJ1-6, with D unclear. V lost 2 bases and J lost 3, with 2 bases in between. CDR3 length: 13 residues. Germline-derived CDR1 and CDR2 are SGHTA and FQGTGA. CDR3 region: CASSLGYNSPLHF. For the CDR3, the DNA is TGTGCCAGCAGCTTAGGCTATAATTCACCCCTCCACTTT.

The CDR3 DNA follows: TGTGCCACCAGCAGAGTGCCCAGGGAGTCTGGAAACACCATATATTTT. Protein: CATSRVPRESGNTIYF. The chain employs TRBV15 and TRBJ1-3, with a tentative D call TRBD1 (5 bases). Between the trimmed V and J ends, which lost 1 base and 1 base, there was a span of 11 bases. The CDR3 has 16 amino acids. CDR1 and CDR2 (germline): LNHNV, YYDKDF (reference sequence).

V usage is TRBV13 and J usage is TRBJ2-3, with D unresolved. Trimming removed 7 bases at V and 9 bases at J, with 17 bases between. Per germline, CDR1 PRHDT and CDR2 FYEKMQ (reference sequence). There are 13 residues in the CDR3. The CDR3 region is CASTTSTRWTQYF. Written as DNA, the CDR3 is TGTGCCAGCACCACTTCAACAAGGTGGACGCAGTATTTT.

Points on this clone: At one end, the junction sequence differs from germline, possibly due to a read error. J is TRBJ1-2 and V is TRBV6-1; D remains unclear. Germline V gene sequence: CDR1 MNHNS, CDR2 SASEGT. The length of the CDR3 is 8 residues. The CDR3 DNA reads as TGTGCCAGCTCTCCGACTACATTC. Protein sequence: CASSPTTF.